The TCR delta chain described here comes from a study of delta chains in infants with herpesvirus infections. Across the study: Ugandan infants were followed prospectively from birth through primary CMV infection.

PBMC RNA was reverse transcribed using gamma-chain- and delta-chain-specific primers. TCRdb redid the clone calls on the RT-PCR reads with CATT. The top ten hold about 5.6% of the sample, which has 750 to 1,000 delta-chain clones, around 10% seen once. CDR1 and CDR2 from the germline V gene are TSWWSYY and QGS. V was clipped by 6 bases and J by 0 bases, with 26 bases between them. The CDR3 is 18 residues long. Study outcomes and limitations: Later infection age appeared linked to lower public-clonotype frequency among Vdelta1 cells. Limitations included few samples and no matched controls for race or environment. About 20% of the 18 CMV-infected infants carried the public Vdelta1 clonotype, including one congenital.

Sample share makes this clone large (0.1 to 1%). Its antigen remains unidentified. Other nucleotide sequences from this sample produce the same CDR3. This rearrangement joins TRDV1 to TRDJ4, with D possibly being TRDD2 (6 bases). The TCR originated in a human donor who was a Ugandan infant, either HIV-exposed or HIV-unexposed (not recorded which). Sequencing used peripheral blood, obtained at time point 2 of longitudinal follow-up. The CDR3 DNA sequence: TGTGCTCTTGGACTTCCTGAAGAAGTACTGTCGATTGCCAGACCCCTGATCTTT. It translates to CALGLPEEVLSIARPLIF.